The 26 T cell receptor beta chains below come from one sample, sequenced in a study of beta chain features in type 1 diabetes. Investigators reverse transcribed all isolated RNA, so they sequenced expressed TCRB transcripts. Only in-frame clones appear in the TCRdb table, and some are missing; sequencing was by immunoSEQ multiplex PCR. Of roughly 180,000 clones in the sample, approximately 13% were seen once. The specimen was central memory CD4+ T cells from blood. The source is a young woman in good health.

This clone was counted between two and nine times. The rearrangement links TRBV10-3 to TRBJ2-1; tentative D call: TRBD2 (6 bases). Germline CDR1 is ENHRY and CDR2 is SYGVKD. Trimming stripped 11 bases from V and 7 bases from J, with 21 bases between. The CDR3 is 14 amino acids. The CDR3 sequence is CASADRGNRNEQFF. The CDR3 coding sequence is TGTGCCTCCGCCGACCGGGGGAATAGGAATGAGCAGTTCTTC.

The V call is TRBV15, the J call TRBJ2-7, with 7 positions matching TRBD2. Germline-derived CDR1 and CDR2 are LNHNV and YYDKDF (reference sequence). The CDR3 extends over 14 amino acids. V lost 5 bases to trimming and J lost 2 bases; unmatched junction nucleotides: 6. In DNA, the CDR3 is TGTGCCACCAGCCGAAGGGACTACCCCTACGAGCAGTACTTC. As protein: CATSRRDYPYEQYF.

The rearrangement joins TRBV27 to TRBJ2-7; 9 bases are a match to TRBD2. The V gene end was trimmed by 5 bases and the J gene end by 4 bases; junction bases not matched to a gene: 9. The CDR3 has 15 amino acids. Germline V gives CDR1 MNHEY, CDR2 SMNVEV (reference sequence). The CDR3 DNA reads as TGTGCCAGCAGTCAAGGGGCGGGAGGGCCATACGAGCAGTACTTC. This encodes CASSQGAGGPYEQYF.

The sample holds a few counts of this clone. The V gene is TRBV30, the J gene TRBJ2-3; maybe TRBD1 (5 bases). The CDR3 contains 12 residues. Germline V lookup: CDR1 GTSNPN, CDR2 SVGIG (reference sequence). Trimming took off 3 bases at V and 4 bases at J, with 8 bases between the two ends. The CDR3 loop reads CAWSRQSDTQYF. In nucleotides, the CDR3 is TGTGCCTGGAGCAGACAGTCAGATACGCAGTATTTT.

The genes are TRBV5-4 and TRBJ2-1; 12 nucleotides agree with TRBD2. V shed 4 bases and J 7 bases; nucleotides not matched to a gene: 6. The CDR3 has 15 amino acids. Per germline, CDR1 SGHNT and CDR2 YYREEE (reference sequence). The chain's CDR3 is CASSASSGRANEQFF. Written as DNA, the CDR3 is TGTGCCAGCAGCGCCTCTAGCGGGAGGGCGAATGAGCAGTTCTTC.

V and J are TRBV4-2 and TRBJ1-3, with 10 bases that match TRBD1. The CDR3 spans 18 residues. The germline CDR1 and CDR2 sequences are LGHNA and YNFKEQ. Trimming at V came to 0 bases and at J to 2 bases, leaving 7 bases not matched to a gene. This chain's CDR3 is CASSQDSTGGRPGNTIYF. The CDR3, as DNA: TGTGCCAGCAGCCAAGATTCGACAGGGGGCAGGCCTGGAAACACCATATATTTT.

This sequence joins TRBV9 and TRBJ2-5, with 7 nucleotides matching TRBD2. The V and J ends lost 2 bases and 5 bases, in that order; junction bases with no gene match: 6. The germline V gene has CDR1 SGDLS and CDR2 YYNGEE. CDR3 length equals 14 residues. In DNA, the CDR3 is TGTGCCAGCAGCGTGACAAGCGGGACTGAGACCCAGTACTTC. It translates to CASSVTSGTETQYF.

V gene TRBV6-6 combines with J gene TRBJ2-2; TRBD2 agrees at 11 bases. CDR1 is MNHNY, CDR2 SVGAGI, per germline (reference sequence). This CDR3 region has 16 residues. With V trimmed by 8 bases and J by 2 bases, 7 bases remained unmatched. CDR3 DNA sequence: TGTGCCAGCTCCCGGGGACTAGCGGCTAACACCGGGGAGCTGTTTTTT. Its translation: CASSRGLAANTGELFF.

This clone has ten or more counts. The V and J genes are TRBV29-1 and TRBJ2-6; maybe TRBD2 (5 bases). This CDR3 has 13 amino acids. The V end was cut by 4 bases, the J end by 2 bases, with 6 bases between. The germline V gene has CDR1 SQVTM and CDR2 ANQGSEA. CDR3 DNA sequence: TGCAGCGTTGCTAGCACTGGGGCCAACGTCCTGACTTTC. It is translated as CSVASTGANVLTF.

The gene calls are TRBV5-1 and TRBJ2-2, with TRBD2 matching over 14 bases. This CDR3 has 18 residues. V lost 3 bases and J lost 3; bases outside the gene matches: 7. Germline-derived CDR1 and CDR2 are SGHRS and YFSETQ. CDR3 sequence (DNA): TGCGCCAGCAGCTCAGGGACTAGCGGGAGCCGAGACACCGGGGAGCTGTTTTTT. It yields the protein CASSSGTSGSRDTGELFF. The full variable domain, completed using reference TRBV5-1 and TRBJ2-2, is KAGVTQTPRYLIKTRGQQVTLSCSPISGHRSVSWYQQTPGQGLQFLFEYFSETQRNKGNFPGRFSGRQFSNSRSEMNVSTLELGDSALYLCASSSGTSGSRDTGELFFGEGSRLTVL.

This sequence joins TRBV6-1 and TRBJ1-4; 7 bases are a match to TRBD1. CDR3 length: 15 residues. Trimming took 6 bases from V and 6 from J; bases not matched to a gene: 10. The germline V gene has CDR1 MNHNS and CDR2 SASEGT. Here the CDR3 DNA reads TGTGCCAGCAGGGGACAGAAGGGAGGCGATGAAAAACTGTTTTTT. It translates to CASRGQKGGDEKLFF.

This clone was counted only a few times. The chain is built from TRBV6-4 and TRBJ1-2; 7 bases map to TRBD1. Trimming took 0 bases from V and 12 from J; bases not matched to a gene: 4. Germline values: CDR1 MRHNA, CDR2 SNTAGT. This CDR3 is 12 amino acids long. CDR3 protein: CASSDSEGADTF. CDR3 nucleotides: TGTGCCAGCAGTGACTCGGAGGGGGCGGACACCTTC.

This rearrangement joins TRBV5-4 to TRBJ1-2; 7 nucleotides align to TRBD1. V lost 2 bases to trimming and J lost 3 bases; unmatched junction nucleotides: 4. CDR1 is SGHNT, CDR2 YYREEE, per germline (reference sequence). The CDR3 runs 14 residues. The CDR3 sequence is CASSLGGGDYGYTF. The CDR3 nucleotides read TGTGCCAGCAGCTTAGGAGGGGGCGACTATGGCTACACCTTC.

Remarks on this clone: Mismatch with germline at one junction end may stem from a read error. The chain joins TRBV7-7 to TRBJ2-3; TRBD2 matches 7 bases. Germline V gives CDR1 SSHAT, CDR2 FNYEAQ (reference sequence). CDR3 length equals 13 residues. For the CDR3, the DNA is TGTGCTAGCAGCTTAGGCGGGAGTGATACGCAGTATTTT. Protein: CASSLGGSDTQYF.

This clone turned up a few times. The V gene is TRBV30, the J gene TRBJ2-7, with 14 bases matching TRBD2. CDR1 and CDR2 from the germline V gene are GTSNPN and SVGIG (reference sequence). V was pared by 8 bases and J by 0 bases, with 3 bases of the junction left unmatched. The CDR3 is 14 amino acids. The CDR3 coding sequence is TGTGCCGGGACTAGCGGGAGCCTCTCCTACGAGCAGTACTTC. Amino acid sequence: CAGTSGSLSYEQYF.

This rearrangement joins TRBV28 to TRBJ2-1, with 9 nucleotides matching TRBD2. The length of the CDR3 is 15 residues. Germline V lookup: CDR1 MDHEN, CDR2 SYDVKM. With V trimmed by 7 bases and J by 1 base, 5 bases remained unmatched. In DNA form, the CDR3 reads TGTGCCAGCAAAAGCGGGAGGACGTCCTACAATGAGCAGTTCTTC. Translation: CASKSGRTSYNEQFF.

This clone was counted only a few times. The chain is built from TRBV29-1 and TRBJ1-2; D might be TRBD1 (6 bases). CDR3 length: 16 residues. V was pared by 6 bases and J by 0 bases, with 20 bases between. The germline V gene encodes CDR1 SQVTM and CDR2 ANQGSEA. CDR3 coding DNA: TGCAGCGTCCATGGGGGCAGTAGGGGACCTAACTATGGCTACACCTTC. Amino acid sequence: CSVHGGSRGPNYGYTF.

The gene calls are TRBV19 and TRBJ2-7, with 10 bases lining up with TRBD1. Per germline, CDR1 LNHDA and CDR2 SQIVND (reference sequence). The CDR3 totals 16 residues. The V and J ends lost 4 bases and 5 bases, in that order; junction bases with no gene match: 11. The CDR3 reads CASSTRSGTGVDEQYF. CDR3 nucleotides: TGTGCCAGTAGTACCCGATCGGGGACAGGGGTTGACGAGCAGTACTTC.

This clone was seen a few times. V gene TRBV7-9 combines with J gene TRBJ2-2; TRBD2 matches 9 bases. With 4 bases clipped from V and 0 bases from J, the junction kept 3 bases outside the gene matches. Germline CDR1 SEHNR, CDR2 FQNEAQ (reference sequence). The CDR3 totals 16 residues. The CDR3 bases are TGTGCCAGCAGCTCGAAGCGGGGGGCGAACACCGGGGAGCTGTTTTTT. Its protein is CASSSKRGANTGELFF.

This clone turned up a few times. J is TRBJ1-2 and V is TRBV9; D gene ambiguous. V lost 3 bases, J lost 4 bases, and 10 bases lay in between. The CDR3 totals 13 residues. Germline CDR1 is SGDLS and CDR2 is YYNGEE. Written as DNA, the CDR3 is TGTGCCAGCAGCGCCCCCCCCTCCTATGGCTACACCTTC. It codes for CASSAPPSYGYTF.

This rearrangement joins TRBV6-1 to TRBJ2-1; 7 bases line up with TRBD2. Trimming took 5 bases from V and 7 from J; bases not matched to a gene: 11. CDR3 size: 15 residues. Germline loops: CDR1 MNHNS, CDR2 SASEGT. The CDR3 nucleotides are TGTGCCAGCAGTAAGAGCCGGGACTACTTGAATGAGCAGTTCTTC. This codes for CASSKSRDYLNEQFF.

This rearrangement joins TRBV4-1 to TRBJ2-1; 14 bases line up with TRBD2. The V gene's germline CDR1 is MGHRA and CDR2 YSYEKL. The CDR3 spans 18 residues. Trimming took 4 bases from V and 0 from J; bases not matched to a gene: 5. The CDR3 here is CASSRLAGGSSSYNEQFF. CDR3 coding DNA: TGCGCCAGCAGCCGACTAGCGGGAGGGTCCAGCTCCTACAATGAGCAGTTCTTC.

This clone was detected only a few times. CDR3 sequence reads: CASRTDASSYNEQFF. CDR3 in DNA: TGTGCCAGCAGGACTGACGCGAGCTCCTACAATGAGCAGTTCTTC. The V call is TRBV7-2, the J call TRBJ2-1; the D is unclear. This CDR3 has 15 amino acids. CDR1 and CDR2 from the germline V gene are SGHTA and FQGNSA. The V and J ends lost 6 bases and 0 bases respectively, with 12 bases between them.

This rearrangement joins TRBV28 to TRBJ1-5; no definite D call. CDR1 is MDHEN, CDR2 SYDVKM, per germline. This CDR3 has 14 amino acids. V shed 3 bases and J shed 1 base, with 7 bases lying between them. CDR3 loop: CASSLEVSNQPQHF. CDR3 DNA sequence: TGTGCCAGCAGTTTGGAGGTGAGCAATCAGCCCCAGCATTTT.

This clone has just a few counts. This specimen includes other DNA sequences encoding the same CDR3. The chain employs TRBV29-1 and TRBJ1-5; D may be TRBD1 (5 bases). The length of the CDR3 is 13 residues. Trimming removed 6 bases from V and 3 bases from J, with 12 bases in between. The germline V gene has CDR1 SQVTM and CDR2 ANQGSEA. CDR3 residues: CSVSDRTNQPQHF. CDR3 in DNA: TGCAGCGTAAGCGACAGAACCAATCAGCCCCAGCATTTT.

This clone was detected many times. The chain recombines TRBV18 with TRBJ1-1; D gene ambiguous. The V end lost 4 bases, the J end lost 1 base, and 10 bases lay between the germline ends. Germline V lookup: CDR1 KGHSH, CDR2 LQKENI. CDR3 length: 14 amino acids. Written as DNA, the CDR3 is TGTGCCAGCTCACTTTCGACTGGGAACACTGAAGCTTTCTTT. Translated: CASSLSTGNTEAFF.